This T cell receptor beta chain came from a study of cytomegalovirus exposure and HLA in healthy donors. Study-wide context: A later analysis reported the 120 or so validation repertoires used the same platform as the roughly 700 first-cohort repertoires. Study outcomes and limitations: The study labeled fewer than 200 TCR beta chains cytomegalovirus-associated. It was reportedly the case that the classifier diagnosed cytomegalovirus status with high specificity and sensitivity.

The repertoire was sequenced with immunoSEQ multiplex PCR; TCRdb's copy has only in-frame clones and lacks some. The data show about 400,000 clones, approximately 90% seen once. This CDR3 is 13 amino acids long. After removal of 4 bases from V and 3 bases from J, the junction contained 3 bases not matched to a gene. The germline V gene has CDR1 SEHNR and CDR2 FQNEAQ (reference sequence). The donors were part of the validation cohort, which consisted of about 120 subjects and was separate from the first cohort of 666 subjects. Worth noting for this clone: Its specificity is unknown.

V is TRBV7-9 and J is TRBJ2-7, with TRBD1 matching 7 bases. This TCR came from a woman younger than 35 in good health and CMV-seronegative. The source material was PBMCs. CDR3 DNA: TGTGCCAGCAGCTCCACAGGGGTCTACGAGCAGTACTTC. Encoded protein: CASSSTGVYEQYF.